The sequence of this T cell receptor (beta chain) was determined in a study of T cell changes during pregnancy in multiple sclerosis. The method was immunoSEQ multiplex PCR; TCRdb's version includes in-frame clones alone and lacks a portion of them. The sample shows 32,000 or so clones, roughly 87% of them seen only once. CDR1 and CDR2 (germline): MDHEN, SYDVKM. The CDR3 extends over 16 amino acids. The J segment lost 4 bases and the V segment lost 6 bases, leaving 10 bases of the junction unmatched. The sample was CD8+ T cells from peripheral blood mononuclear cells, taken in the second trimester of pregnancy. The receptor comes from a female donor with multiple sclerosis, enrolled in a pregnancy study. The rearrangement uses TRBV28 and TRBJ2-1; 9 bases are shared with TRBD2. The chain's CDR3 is CASSFSGSKFYNEQFF. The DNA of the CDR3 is TGTGCCAGCAGCTTTAGCGGGAGTAAATTTTACAATGAGCAGTTCTTC.